This T cell receptor beta chain emerged from a study of stem cell transplantation in POMP-related autoinflammatory disease. Overall study context: Before transplant: CD4+ naive skewing, low CD8+ proportions, reduced cytokine secretion. Study outcomes and limitations: Patients with PRAID showed a restricted number of unique TRB V-J gene pairings.

Regarding this clone: Its specificity is not known.

Method: immunoSEQ multiplex PCR; TCRdb's copy keeps in-frame clones and lacks some. The sample includes more than 9,000 clones, 70% to 80% of them seen just once. Between the trimmed V and J ends, which lost 0 bases and 3 bases, there was a span of 14 bases. The germline gives CDR1 SGHDN, CDR2 FVKESK. The CDR3 loop spans 16 amino acids. The sequence was collected from a human patient with POMP-related autoinflammation and immune dysregulation (PRAID). Some T cells could come from the graft donor. V usage is TRBV14 and J usage is TRBJ1-1; D ambiguous. Sequences were derived from CD4+ T cells from PBMCs, sampled after stem cell transplantation. CDR3 nucleotides: TGTGCCAGCAGCCAAGAACTTTGGGGTCCGGACACTGAAGCTTTCTTT. Translating it yields CASSQELWGPDTEAFF.